Below, 8 T cell receptor beta chains from the same sample are listed, as sequenced in a study of blood T cell repertoires in COVID-19. The data were produced by immunoSEQ multiplex PCR, yet TCRdb's version contains in-frame clones alone and is incomplete. The table lists tens of thousands of clones, roughly 82% of them singletons. Sequencing was performed on peripheral blood. These receptors came from a woman in her sixties with acute or convalescent COVID-19.

V usage is TRBV19 and J usage is TRBJ1-5; possible D gene TRBD1, 6 bases. The CDR3 spans 12 residues. Deletions cut 9 bases from V and 2 bases from J, with 8 bases between. Germline values: CDR1 LNHDA, CDR2 SQIVND (reference sequence). CDR3: CASHRGNQPQHF. In DNA, the CDR3 is TGTGCCAGCCACAGGGGCAATCAGCCCCAGCATTTT.

The chain combines TRBV12-5 with TRBJ1-3; 7 bases fit TRBD1. Germline assignment: CDR1 LGHNT and CDR2 FRNRAP. This CDR3 contains 15 residues. V was pared by 5 bases and J by 1 base, with 5 bases of the junction left unmatched. CDR3 protein: CASGVTGSSGNTIYF. The CDR3 DNA follows: TGTGCTAGTGGTGTGACAGGGTCGTCTGGAAACACCATATATTTT.

The chain employs TRBV19 and TRBJ1-5; TRBD1 aligns across 8 bases. The CDR3 is 14 amino acids. Looked up from germline, CDR1 is LNHDA and CDR2 is SQIVND (reference sequence). Trimming took 7 bases from V and 5 from J; bases not matched to a gene: 7. The CDR3 nucleotides read TGTGCCAGTAATACACAGGGGGTTTATCAGCCCCAGCATTTT. Translation: CASNTQGVYQPQHF.

The genes are TRBV21-1 and TRBJ2-1; no check of the table's D call, TRBD2, against the DNA was made. TRBV21-1 is classified as a pseudogene. The length of the CDR3 is 16 residues. The CDR3: CASQRKSSGMNNEQFF. In DNA form, the CDR3 reads TGTGCCAGCCAAAGGAAAAGCAGCGGGATGAACAATGAGCAGTTCTTC.

V is TRBV5-1 and J is TRBJ2-2; TRBD1 matches 8 bases. Germline values: CDR1 SGHRS, CDR2 YFSETQ. This CDR3 is 16 amino acids long. With V trimmed by 1 base and J by 7 bases, 9 bases remained unmatched. The CDR3 DNA follows: TGCGCCAGCAGCTTGAGTGGGCAGGGGGCGAACGGGGAGCTGTTTTTT. Its protein is CASSLSGQGANGELFF.

The chain employs TRBV7-2 and TRBJ1-1, with D perhaps matching TRBD1 (5 bases). Germline CDR1 reads SGHTA; CDR2 reads FQGNSA. The ends were cut back, 2 bases at V and 0 bases at J, with 16 bases in the middle. The CDR3 has 17 amino acids. The CDR3 loop reads CASSLPTRQKMNTEAFF. CDR3 coding DNA: TGTGCCAGCAGCTTACCCACTCGACAGAAGATGAACACTGAAGCTTTCTTT.

V usage is TRBV9 and J usage is TRBJ2-2, with TRBD2 matching over 14 bases. This CDR3 region has 16 residues. V was pared by 2 bases and J by 5 bases, with 2 bases of the junction left unmatched. CDR1 SGDLS and CDR2 YYNGEE come from the germline V gene. CDR3 region: CASSVGTSGSTGELFF. The CDR3 region has the DNA TGTGCCAGCAGCGTGGGGACTAGCGGGAGTACCGGGGAGCTGTTTTTT.

V usage is TRBV28 and J usage is TRBJ1-6; 8 positions agree with TRBD1. CDR3 length: 12 residues. CDR1 and CDR2 (germline): MDHEN, SYDVKM. CDR3 bases: TGTGCTTCCAGGGGGCCTAATTCACCCCTCCACTTT. The encoded protein is CASRGPNSPLHF. The entire variable domain, with the rest obtained from reference TRBV28 and TRBJ1-6, is as follows: DVKVTQSSRYLVKRTGEKVFLECVQDMDHENMFWYRQDPGLGLRLIYFSYDVKMKEKGDIPEGYSVSREKKERFSLILESASTNQTSMYLCASRGPNSPLHFGNGTRLTVT.